The sequence of this TCR beta chain was determined in a study of blood T cells in healthy people across ages. Combining a sample-barcoded 5' primer with a J-beta primer mix, a second PCR ran for about 7 to 11 cycles. TCRdb redid the calling of the 5' RACE reads with MiXCR, one entry per CDR3 protein. This table holds 750,000 to 950,000 distinct CDR3 sequences, about 55% found once. The V gene's germline CDR1 is LNHDA and CDR2 SQIVND (reference sequence). V dropped 5 bases and J dropped 7; count of bases not matched to a gene: 13. CDR3 length: 16 amino acids. In the case of this clonotype: Its antigen is as yet unknown.

Overall study findings and caveats: The study regarded diversity estimates from one million T cells as underestimates.

The clonotype was recovered from a man older than 75 in good health. The chain has TRBV19 and TRBJ2-7, with 11 bases identical to TRBD2. The sequenced sample consisted of blood. CDR3 nucleotide sequence: TGTGCCAGTAGTCCCCCGACTAGCGGGGCAGGGCATGAGCAGTACTTC. It specifies CASSPPTSGAGHEQYF. The entire variable domain, with the rest obtained from reference TRBV19 and TRBJ2-7, is as follows: DGGITQSPKYLFRKEGQNVTLSCEQNLNHDAMYWYRQDPGQGLRLIYYSQIVNDFQKGDIAEGYSVSREKKESFPLTVTSAQKNPTAFYLCASSPPTSGAGHEQYFGPGTRLTVT.